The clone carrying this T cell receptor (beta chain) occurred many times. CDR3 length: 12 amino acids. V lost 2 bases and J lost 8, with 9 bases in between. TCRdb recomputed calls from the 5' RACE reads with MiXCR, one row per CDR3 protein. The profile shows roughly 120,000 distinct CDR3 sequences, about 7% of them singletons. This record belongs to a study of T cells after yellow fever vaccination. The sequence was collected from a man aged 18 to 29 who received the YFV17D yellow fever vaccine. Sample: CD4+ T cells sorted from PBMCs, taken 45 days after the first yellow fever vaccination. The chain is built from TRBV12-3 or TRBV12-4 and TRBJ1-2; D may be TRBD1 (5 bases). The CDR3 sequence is CASSLRGDGYTF. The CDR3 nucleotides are TGTGCCAGCAGTTTAAGAGGGGACGGCTACACCTTC.